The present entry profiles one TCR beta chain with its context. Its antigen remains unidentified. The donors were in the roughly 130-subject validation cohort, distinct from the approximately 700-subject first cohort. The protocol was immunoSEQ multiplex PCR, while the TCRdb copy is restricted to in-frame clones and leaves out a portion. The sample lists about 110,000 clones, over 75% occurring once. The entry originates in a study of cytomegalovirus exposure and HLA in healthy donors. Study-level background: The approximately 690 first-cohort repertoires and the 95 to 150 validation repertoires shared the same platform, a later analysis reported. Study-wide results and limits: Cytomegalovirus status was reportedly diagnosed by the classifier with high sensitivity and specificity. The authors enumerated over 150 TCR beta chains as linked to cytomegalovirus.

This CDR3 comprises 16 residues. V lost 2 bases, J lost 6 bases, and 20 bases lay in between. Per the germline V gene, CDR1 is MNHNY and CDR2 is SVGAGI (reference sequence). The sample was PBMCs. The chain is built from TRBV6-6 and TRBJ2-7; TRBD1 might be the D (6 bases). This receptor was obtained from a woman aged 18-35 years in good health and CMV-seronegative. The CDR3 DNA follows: TGTGCCAGCAGTTACGGGTACCCGACAGGTCTAGGCGAGCAGTACTTC. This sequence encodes CASSYGYPTGLGEQYF.